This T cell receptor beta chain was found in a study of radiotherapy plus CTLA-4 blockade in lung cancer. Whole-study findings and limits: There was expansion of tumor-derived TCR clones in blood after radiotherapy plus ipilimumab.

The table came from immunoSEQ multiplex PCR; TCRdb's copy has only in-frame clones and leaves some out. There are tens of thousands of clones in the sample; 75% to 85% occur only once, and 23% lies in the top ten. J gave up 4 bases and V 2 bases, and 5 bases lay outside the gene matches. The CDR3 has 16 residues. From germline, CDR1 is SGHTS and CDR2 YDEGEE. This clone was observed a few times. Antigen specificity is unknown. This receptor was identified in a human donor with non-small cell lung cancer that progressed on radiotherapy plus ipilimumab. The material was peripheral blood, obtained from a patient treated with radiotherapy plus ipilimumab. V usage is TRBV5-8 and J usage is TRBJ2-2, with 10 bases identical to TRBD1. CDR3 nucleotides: TGTGCCAGCAGCTTCCGGGACAGGGGCGGCACCGGGGAGCTGTTTTTT. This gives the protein CASSFRDRGGTGELFF.